One T cell receptor (beta chain) is described in this entry. This specimen belongs to a study of blood T cell repertoires in COVID-19. Here immunoSEQ multiplex PCR was the method, and the copy in TCRdb shows in-frame clones only, minus some. The sample yields 200,000 or so clones, around nine tenths seen once. This CDR3 region has 18 residues. J was trimmed by 0 bases and V by 0 bases; bases with no gene match: 8. CDR1 is SGHKS and CDR2 is YYEKEE in the germline V gene (reference sequence). This receptor was taken from a man in his 70s with active or convalescent COVID-19. The sequenced sample consisted of peripheral blood. This sequence joins TRBV5-5 and TRBJ2-1; 8 positions match TRBD1. The CDR3: CASSLGRQGRSSYNEQFF. The CDR3 bases are TGTGCCAGCAGCTTGGGGCGACAGGGGCGCAGCTCCTACAATGAGCAGTTCTTC.